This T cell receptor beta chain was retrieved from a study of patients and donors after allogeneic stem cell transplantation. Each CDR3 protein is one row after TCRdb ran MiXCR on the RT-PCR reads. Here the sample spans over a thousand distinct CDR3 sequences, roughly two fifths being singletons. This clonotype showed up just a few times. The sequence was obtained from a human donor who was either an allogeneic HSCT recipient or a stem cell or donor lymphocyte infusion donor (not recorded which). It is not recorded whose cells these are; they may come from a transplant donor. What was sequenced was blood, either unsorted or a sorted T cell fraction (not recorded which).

The CDR3 is CASNTETGAEGYTF. DNA for the CDR3: TGTGCCAGCAACACAGAGACAGGGGCGGAAGGCTACACCTTC. The gene calls are TRBV2 and TRBJ1-2; 8 positions match TRBD1. The CDR3 runs 14 residues. V dropped 7 bases and J dropped 8; count of bases not matched to a gene: 12. Germline-derived CDR1 and CDR2 are SNHLY and FYNNEI.